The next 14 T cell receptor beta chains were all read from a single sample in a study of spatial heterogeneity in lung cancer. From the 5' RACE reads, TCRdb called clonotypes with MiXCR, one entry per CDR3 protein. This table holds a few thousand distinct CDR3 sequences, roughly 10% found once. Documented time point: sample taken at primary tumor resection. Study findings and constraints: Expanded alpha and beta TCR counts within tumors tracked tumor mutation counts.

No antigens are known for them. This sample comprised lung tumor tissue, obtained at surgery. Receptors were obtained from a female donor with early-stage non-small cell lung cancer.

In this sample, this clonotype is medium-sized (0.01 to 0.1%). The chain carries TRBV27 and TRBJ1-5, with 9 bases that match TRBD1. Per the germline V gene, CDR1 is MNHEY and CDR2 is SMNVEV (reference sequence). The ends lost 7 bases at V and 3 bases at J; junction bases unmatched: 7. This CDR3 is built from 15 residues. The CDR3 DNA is TGTGCCAGCAAAGTGGGACAGGGCCCCAATCAGCCCCAGCATTTT. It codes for CASKVGQGPNQPQHF.

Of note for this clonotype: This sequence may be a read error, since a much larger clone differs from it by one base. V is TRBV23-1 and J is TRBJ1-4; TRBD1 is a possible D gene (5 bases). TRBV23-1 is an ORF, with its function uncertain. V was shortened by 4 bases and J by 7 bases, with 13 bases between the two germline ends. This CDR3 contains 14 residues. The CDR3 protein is CASSPRGFVEKLFF. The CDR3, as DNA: TGCGCCAGCAGTCCAAGGGGTTTTGTTGAAAAACTGTTTTTT.

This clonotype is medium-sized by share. Written as DNA, the CDR3 is TGTGCCAGCAGCGGCGCGGGGTTCCAAGAGACCCAGTACTTC. Translation gives CASSGAGFQETQYF. This chain uses TRBV7-9 with TRBJ2-5; TRBD2 is a possible D gene (6 bases). The CDR3 runs to 14 residues. Germline CDR1 is SEHNR and CDR2 is FQNEAQ (reference sequence). V was trimmed by 5 bases and J by 1 base, leaving 11 bases between them.

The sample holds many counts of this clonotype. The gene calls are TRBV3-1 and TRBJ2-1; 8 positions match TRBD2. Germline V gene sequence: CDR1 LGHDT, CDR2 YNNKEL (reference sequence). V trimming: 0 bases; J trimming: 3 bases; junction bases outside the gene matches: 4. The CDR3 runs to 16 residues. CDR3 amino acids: CASSQDSAGGYNEQFF. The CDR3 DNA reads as TGTGCCAGCAGCCAAGATAGCGCGGGGGGCTACAATGAGCAGTTCTTC.

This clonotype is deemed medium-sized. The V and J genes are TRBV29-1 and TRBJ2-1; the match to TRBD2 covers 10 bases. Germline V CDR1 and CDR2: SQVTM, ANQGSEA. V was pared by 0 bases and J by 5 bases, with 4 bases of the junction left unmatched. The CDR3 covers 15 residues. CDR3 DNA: TGCAGCGTTGAAGAGGGACTAGCGTTGAACAATGAGCAGTTCTTC. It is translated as CSVEEGLALNNEQFF.

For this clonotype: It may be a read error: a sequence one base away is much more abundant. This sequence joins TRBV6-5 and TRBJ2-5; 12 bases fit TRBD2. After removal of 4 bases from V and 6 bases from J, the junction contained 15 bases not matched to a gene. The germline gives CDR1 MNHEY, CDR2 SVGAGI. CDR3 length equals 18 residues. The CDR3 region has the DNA TGTGCCAGCAGTTCCTCACCGGCTAGCGGGGGGGCCAGGAAGACCCAGTACTTC. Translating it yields CASSSSPASGGARKTQYF.

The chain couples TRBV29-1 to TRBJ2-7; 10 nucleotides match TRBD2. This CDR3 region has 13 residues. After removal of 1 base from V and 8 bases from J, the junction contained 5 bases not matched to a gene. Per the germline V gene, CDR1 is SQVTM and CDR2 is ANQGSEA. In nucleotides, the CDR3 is TGCAGCGTTGAAGTAGATAGCGGGAGGAAGCAGTACTTC. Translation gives CSVEVDSGRKQYF.

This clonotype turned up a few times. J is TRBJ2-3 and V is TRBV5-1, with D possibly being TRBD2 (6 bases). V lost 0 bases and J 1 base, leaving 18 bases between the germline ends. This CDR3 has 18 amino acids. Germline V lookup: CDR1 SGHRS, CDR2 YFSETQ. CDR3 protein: CASSLAIPGLRGTDTQYF. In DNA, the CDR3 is TGCGCCAGCAGCTTGGCCATCCCGGGACTCCGGGGCACAGATACGCAGTATTTT.

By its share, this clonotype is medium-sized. CDR3 region: CASSLDGGQDTQYF. DNA for the CDR3: TGTGCCAGCAGTTTGGATGGTGGGCAAGATACGCAGTATTTT. The V gene is TRBV28, the J gene TRBJ2-3, with D unresolved. In germline, CDR1 is MDHEN, CDR2 SYDVKM. The germline V and J ends were trimmed by 3 bases and 5 bases, with 12 bases remaining between them. CDR3 length equals 14 residues.

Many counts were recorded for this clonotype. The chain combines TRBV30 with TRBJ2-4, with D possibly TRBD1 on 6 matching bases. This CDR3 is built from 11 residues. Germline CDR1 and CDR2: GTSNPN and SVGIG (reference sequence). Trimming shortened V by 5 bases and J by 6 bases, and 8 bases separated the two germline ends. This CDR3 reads CAWQGGNIQYF. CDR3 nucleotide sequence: TGTGCCTGGCAAGGGGGAAACATTCAGTACTTC.

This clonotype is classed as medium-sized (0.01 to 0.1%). For the CDR3, the DNA is TGTGCCAGCAGCTTAACAGACCAAGAGACCCAGTACTTC. It is translated as CASSLTDQETQYF. The chain has TRBV11-3 and TRBJ2-5; D gene uncertain. The CDR3 sequence is 13 residues long. The germline gives CDR1 SGHNT, CDR2 YENEEA. Trimming removed 2 bases from V and 0 bases from J, with 4 bases in between.

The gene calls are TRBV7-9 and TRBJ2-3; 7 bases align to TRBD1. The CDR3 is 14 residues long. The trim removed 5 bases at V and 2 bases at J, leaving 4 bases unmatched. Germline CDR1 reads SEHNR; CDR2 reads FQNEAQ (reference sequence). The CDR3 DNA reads TGTGCCAGCAGCATCGACAGGGACACAGATACGCAGTATTTT. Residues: CASSIDRDTDTQYF.

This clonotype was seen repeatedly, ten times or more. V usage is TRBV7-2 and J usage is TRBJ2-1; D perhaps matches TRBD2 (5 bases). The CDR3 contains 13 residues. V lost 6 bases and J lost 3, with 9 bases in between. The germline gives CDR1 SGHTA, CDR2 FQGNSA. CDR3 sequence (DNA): TGTGCCAGCAGGCCCGACTACTACAATGAGCAGTTCTTC. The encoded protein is CASRPDYYNEQFF.

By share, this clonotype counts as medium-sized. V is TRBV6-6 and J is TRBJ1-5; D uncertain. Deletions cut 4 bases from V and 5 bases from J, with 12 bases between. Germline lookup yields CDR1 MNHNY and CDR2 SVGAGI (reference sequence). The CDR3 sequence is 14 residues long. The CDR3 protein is CASSFSGLDQPQHF. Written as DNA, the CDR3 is TGTGCCAGCAGTTTTTCCGGGTTGGATCAGCCCCAGCATTTT.